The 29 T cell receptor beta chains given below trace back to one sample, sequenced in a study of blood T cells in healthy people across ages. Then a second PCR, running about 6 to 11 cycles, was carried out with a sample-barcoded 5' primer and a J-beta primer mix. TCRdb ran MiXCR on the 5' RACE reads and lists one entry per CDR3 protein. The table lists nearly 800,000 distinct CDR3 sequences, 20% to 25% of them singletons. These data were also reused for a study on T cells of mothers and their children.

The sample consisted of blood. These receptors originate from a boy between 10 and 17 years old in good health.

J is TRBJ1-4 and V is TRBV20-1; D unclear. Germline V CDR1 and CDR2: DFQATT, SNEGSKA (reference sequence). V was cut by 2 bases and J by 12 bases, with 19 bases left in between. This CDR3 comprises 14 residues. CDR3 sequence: CSARTQKDRAELFF. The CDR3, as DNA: TGCAGTGCTAGAACCCAGAAGGATCGCGCGGAACTGTTTTTT.

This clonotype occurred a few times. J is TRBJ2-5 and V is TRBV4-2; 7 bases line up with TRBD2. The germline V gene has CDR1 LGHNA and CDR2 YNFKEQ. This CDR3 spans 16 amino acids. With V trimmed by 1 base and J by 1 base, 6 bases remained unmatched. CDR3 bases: TGTGCCAGCAGCCAAGTTCCAGCGGGGTCCCAAGAGACCCAGTACTTC. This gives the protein CASSQVPAGSQETQYF.

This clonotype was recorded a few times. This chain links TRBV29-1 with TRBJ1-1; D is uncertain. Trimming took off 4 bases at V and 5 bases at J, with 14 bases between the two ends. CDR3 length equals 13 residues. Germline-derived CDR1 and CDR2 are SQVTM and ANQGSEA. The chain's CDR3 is CSVAGRLGTEAFF. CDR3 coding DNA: TGCAGCGTTGCTGGGCGCTTGGGTACTGAAGCTTTCTTT.

In nucleotides, the CDR3 is TGTGCCAGCAGCGTGGACAGGAACCTACAAGAGACCCAGTACTTC. This gives the protein CASSVDRNLQETQYF. This chain links TRBV9 with TRBJ2-5; TRBD1 aligns across 7 bases. Germline CDR1 is SGDLS and CDR2 is YYNGEE. CDR3 length: 15 residues. The J segment lost 2 bases and the V segment lost 2 bases, leaving 6 bases of the junction unmatched.

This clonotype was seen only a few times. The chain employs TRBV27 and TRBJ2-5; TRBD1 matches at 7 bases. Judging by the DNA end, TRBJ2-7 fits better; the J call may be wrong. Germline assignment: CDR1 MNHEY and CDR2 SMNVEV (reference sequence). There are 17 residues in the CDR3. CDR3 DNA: TGTGCCAGCAGTTTATCTCCCTCCCCGACAGGGTTCTACGAGCAGTACTTC. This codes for CASSLSPSPTGFYEQYF.

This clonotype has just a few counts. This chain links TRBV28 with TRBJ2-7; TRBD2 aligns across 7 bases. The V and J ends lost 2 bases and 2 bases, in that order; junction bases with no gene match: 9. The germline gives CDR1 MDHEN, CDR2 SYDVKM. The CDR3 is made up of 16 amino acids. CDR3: CASSLGSGLAAYEQYF. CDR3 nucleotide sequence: TGTGCCAGCAGTTTAGGATCGGGGCTAGCGGCCTACGAGCAGTACTTC.

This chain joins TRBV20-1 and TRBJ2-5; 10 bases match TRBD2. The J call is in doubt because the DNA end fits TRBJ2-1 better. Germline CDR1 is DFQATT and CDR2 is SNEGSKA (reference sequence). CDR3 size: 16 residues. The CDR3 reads CSARDLSGRSYNEQFF. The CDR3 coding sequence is TGCAGTGCTAGAGACCTTAGCGGGAGGTCCTACAATGAGCAGTTCTTC.

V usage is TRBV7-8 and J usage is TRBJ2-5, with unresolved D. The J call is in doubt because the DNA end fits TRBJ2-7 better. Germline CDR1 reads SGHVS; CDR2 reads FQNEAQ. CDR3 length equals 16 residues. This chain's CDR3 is CASSLDLSGKNYEQYF. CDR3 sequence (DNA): TGTGCCAGCAGCCTAGACTTGAGTGGTAAAAACTACGAGCAGTACTTC.

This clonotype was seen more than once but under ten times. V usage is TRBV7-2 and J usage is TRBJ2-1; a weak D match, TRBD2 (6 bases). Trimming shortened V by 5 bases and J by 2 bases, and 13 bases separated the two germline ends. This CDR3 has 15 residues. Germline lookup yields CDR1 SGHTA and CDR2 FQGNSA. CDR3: CASSRVAGTYNEQFF. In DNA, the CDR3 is TGTGCCAGCAGCAGGGTTGCGGGAACCTACAATGAGCAGTTCTTC.

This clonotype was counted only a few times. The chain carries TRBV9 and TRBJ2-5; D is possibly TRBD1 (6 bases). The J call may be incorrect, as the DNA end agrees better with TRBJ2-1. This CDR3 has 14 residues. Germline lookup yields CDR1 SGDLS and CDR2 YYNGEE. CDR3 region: CASSVGQQGDEQFF. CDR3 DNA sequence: TGTGCCAGCAGCGTAGGACAACAGGGCGATGAGCAGTTCTTC.

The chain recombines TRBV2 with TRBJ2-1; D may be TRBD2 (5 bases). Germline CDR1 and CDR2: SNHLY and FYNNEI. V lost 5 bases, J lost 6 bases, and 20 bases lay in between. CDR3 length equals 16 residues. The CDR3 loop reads CASSIGAGPLGNEQFF. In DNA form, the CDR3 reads TGTGCCAGCAGTATAGGCGCGGGCCCCCTAGGCAATGAGCAGTTCTTC.

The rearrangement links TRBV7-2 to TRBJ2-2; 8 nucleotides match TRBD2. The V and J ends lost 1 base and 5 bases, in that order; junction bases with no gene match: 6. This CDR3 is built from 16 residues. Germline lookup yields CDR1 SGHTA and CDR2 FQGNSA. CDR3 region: CASSLVLAGGTGELFF. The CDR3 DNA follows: TGTGCCAGCAGCTTAGTTCTAGCGGGTGGAACCGGGGAGCTGTTTTTT.

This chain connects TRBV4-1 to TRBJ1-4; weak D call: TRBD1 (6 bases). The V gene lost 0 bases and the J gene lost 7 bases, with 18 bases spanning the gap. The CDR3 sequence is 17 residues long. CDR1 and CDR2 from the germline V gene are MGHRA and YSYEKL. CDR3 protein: CASSQEAHSRGGEKLFF. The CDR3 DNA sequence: TGCGCCAGCAGCCAAGAAGCCCACAGCAGGGGAGGTGAAAAACTGTTTTTT.

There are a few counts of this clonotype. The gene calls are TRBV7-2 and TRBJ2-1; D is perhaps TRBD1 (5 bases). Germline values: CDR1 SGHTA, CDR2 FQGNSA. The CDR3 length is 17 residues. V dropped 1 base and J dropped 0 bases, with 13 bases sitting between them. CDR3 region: CASSLEGRTSSYNEQFF. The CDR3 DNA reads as TGTGCCAGCAGCTTAGAGGGGCGGACCAGCTCCTACAATGAGCAGTTCTTC.

In nucleotides, the CDR3 is TGTGCCAGCAGTTCGGGACTGGAAACAGTTAAAGAGACCCAGTACTTC. Its protein is CASSSGLETVKETQYF. The J gene is TRBJ2-5, the V gene TRBV28, with TRBD2 as a possible D gene (6 bases). Trimming left V 4 bases short and J 3 bases short, with 18 bases between. The CDR3 totals 16 residues. CDR1 is MDHEN, CDR2 SYDVKM, per germline.

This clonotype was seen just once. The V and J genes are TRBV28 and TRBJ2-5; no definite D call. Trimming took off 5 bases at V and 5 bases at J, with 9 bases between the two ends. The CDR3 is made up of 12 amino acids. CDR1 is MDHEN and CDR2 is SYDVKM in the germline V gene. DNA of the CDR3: TGTGCCAGCAGTCCATTCTGGGAGACCCAGTACTTC. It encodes CASSPFWETQYF. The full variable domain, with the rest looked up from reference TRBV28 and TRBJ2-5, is DVKVTQSSRYLVKRTGEKVFLECVQDMDHENMFWYRQDPGLGLRLIYFSYDVKMKEKGDIPEGYSVSREKKERFSLILESASTNQTSMYLCASSPFWETQYFGPGTRLLVL.

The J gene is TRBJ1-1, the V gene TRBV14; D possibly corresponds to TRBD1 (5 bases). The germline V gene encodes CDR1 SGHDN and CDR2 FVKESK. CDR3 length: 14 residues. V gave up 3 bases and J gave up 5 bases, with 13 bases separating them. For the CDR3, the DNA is TGTGCCAGCAGCCATTTCGGGGGACGGACTGAAGCTTTCTTT. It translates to CASSHFGGRTEAFF.

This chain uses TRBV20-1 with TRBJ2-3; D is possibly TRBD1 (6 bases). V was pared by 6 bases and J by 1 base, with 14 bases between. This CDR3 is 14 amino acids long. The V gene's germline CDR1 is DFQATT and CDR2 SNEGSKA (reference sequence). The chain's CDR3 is CSAYRDEGTDTQYF. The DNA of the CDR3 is TGCAGTGCATACAGGGACGAGGGCACAGATACGCAGTATTTT.

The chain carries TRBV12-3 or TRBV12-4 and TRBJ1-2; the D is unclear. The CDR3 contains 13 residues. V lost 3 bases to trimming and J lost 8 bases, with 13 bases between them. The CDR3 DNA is TGTGCCAGCAGTTTTTCCGAAGAGGTCGGCTACACCTTC. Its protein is CASSFSEEVGYTF.

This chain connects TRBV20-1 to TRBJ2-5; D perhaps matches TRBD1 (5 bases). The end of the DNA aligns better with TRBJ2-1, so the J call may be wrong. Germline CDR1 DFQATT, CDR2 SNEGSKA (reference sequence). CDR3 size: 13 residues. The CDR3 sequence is CSAGGRVFNEQFF. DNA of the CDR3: TGCAGTGCGGGTGGCAGGGTCTTCAATGAGCAGTTCTTC.

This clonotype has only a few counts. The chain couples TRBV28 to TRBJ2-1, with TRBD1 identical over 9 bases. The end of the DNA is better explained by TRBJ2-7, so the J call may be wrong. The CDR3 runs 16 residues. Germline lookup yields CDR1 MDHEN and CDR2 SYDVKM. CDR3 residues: CASSSAPGQGSYEQYF. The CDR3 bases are TGTGCCAGCAGTTCCGCGCCGGGACAGGGTTCCTACGAGCAGTACTTC.

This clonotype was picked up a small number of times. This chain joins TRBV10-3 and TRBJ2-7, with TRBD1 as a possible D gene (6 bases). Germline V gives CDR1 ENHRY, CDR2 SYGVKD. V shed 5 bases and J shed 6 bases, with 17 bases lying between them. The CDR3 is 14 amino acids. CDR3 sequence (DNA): TGTGCCATCAGTACAGGGTTCGCCGGGGTCGAGCAGTACTTC. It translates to CAISTGFAGVEQYF.

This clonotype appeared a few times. The CDR3 nucleotides read TGTGCCAGCAGCTTGTTGACTAGCGGGAGCCACGAGCAGTACTTC. Amino acids: CASSLLTSGSHEQYF. The rearrangement links TRBV7-9 to TRBJ2-7; 12 bases align to TRBD2. Germline assignment: CDR1 SEHNR and CDR2 FQNEAQ (reference sequence). Trimming cost V 3 bases and J 5 bases; bases outside gene matches: 5. This CDR3 contains 15 residues. The full variable domain, with the rest looked up from reference TRBV7-9 and TRBJ2-7, is DTGVSQNPRHKITKRGQNVTFRCDPISEHNRLYWYRQTLGQGPEFLTYFQNEAQLEKSRLLSDRFSAERPKGSFSTLEIQRTEQGDSAMYLCASSLLTSGSHEQYFGPGTRLTVT.

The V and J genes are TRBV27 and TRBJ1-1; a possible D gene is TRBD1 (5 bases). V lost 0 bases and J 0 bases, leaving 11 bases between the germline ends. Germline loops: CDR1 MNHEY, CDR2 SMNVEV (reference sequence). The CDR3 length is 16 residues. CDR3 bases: TGTGCCAGCAGTTTATCGCCAGGGCCCATGAACACTGAAGCTTTCTTT. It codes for CASSLSPGPMNTEAFF.

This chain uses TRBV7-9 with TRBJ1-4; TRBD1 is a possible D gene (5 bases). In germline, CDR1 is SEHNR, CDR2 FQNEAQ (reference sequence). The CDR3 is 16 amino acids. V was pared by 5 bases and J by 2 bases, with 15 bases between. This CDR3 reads CASSPLGGTTNEKLFF. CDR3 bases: TGTGCCAGCAGCCCCCTCGGGGGGACGACTAATGAAAAACTGTTTTTT.

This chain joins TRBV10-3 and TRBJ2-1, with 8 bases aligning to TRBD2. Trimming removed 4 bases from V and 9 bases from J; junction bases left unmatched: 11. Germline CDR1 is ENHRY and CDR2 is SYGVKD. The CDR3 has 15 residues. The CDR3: CAISAAGGAGGEQFF. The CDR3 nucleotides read TGTGCCATCAGTGCAGCCGGGGGGGCCGGTGGTGAGCAGTTCTTC.

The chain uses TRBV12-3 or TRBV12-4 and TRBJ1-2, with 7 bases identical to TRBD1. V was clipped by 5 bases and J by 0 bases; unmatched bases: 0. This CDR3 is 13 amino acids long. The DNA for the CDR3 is TGTGCCAGCAGTGGACAGGCTAACTATGGCTACACCTTC. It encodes CASSGQANYGYTF.

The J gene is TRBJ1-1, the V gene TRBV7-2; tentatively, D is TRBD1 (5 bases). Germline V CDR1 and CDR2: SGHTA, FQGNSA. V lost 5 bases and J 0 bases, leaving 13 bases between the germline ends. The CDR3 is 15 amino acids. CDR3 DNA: TGTGCCAGCAGCAAAACCACAGGTTTGAACACTGAAGCTTTCTTT. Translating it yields CASSKTTGLNTEAFF.

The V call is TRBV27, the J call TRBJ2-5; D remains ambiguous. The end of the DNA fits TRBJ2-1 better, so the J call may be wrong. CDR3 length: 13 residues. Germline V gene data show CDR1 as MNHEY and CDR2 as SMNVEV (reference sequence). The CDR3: CASSLQLPDEQFF. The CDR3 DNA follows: TGTGCCAGCAGTTTACAATTGCCCGATGAGCAGTTCTTC.